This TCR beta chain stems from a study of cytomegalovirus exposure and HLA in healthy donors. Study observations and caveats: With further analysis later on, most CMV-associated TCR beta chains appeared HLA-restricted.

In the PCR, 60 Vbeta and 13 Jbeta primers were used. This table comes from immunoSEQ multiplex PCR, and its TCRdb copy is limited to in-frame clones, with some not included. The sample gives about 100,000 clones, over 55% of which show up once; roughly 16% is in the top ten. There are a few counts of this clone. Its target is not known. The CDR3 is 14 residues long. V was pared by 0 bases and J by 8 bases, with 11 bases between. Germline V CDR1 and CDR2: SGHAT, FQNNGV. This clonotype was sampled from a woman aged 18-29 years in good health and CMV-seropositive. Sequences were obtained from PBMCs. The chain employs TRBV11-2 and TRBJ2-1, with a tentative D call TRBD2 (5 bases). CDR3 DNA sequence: TGTGCCAGCAGCTTAGAACTAGTTAGTTATGAGCAGTTCTTC. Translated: CASSLELVSYEQFF.